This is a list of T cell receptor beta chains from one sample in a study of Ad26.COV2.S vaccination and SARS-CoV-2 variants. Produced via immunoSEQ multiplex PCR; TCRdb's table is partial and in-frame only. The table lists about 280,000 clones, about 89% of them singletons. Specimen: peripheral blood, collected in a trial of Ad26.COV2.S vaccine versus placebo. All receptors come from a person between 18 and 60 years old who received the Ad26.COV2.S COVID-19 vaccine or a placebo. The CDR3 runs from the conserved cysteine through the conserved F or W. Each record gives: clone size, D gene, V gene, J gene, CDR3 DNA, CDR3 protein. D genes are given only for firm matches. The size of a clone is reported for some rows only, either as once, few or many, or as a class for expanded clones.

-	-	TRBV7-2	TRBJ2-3	TGTGCCAGCAGCCCAGTTTCGGGGGCCCACACAGATACGCAGTATTTT	CASSPVSGAHTDTQYF
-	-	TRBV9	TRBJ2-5	TGTGCCAGCAGCGTAGAGGCCAGGGGCCAACAGACCCAGTACTTC	CASSVEARGQQTQYF
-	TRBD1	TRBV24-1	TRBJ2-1	TGTGCCACCAGTGCGACAGGGGATCGGCTTCAGTTCTTC	CATSATGDRLQFF
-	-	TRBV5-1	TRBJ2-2	TGCGCCAGCAGCTTGAGGGGGAACACCGGGGAGCTGTTTTTT	CASSLRGNTGELFF
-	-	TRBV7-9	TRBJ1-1	TGTGCCAGCAGCTTAGATCAGGGGACTGAAGCTTTCTTT	CASSLDQGTEAFF
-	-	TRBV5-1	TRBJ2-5	TGCGCCAGCAGCTTGAGGCAGGCCCCAGGGGCTCGGAGGACCCAGTACTTC	CASSLRQAPGARRTQYF
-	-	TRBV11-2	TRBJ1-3	TGTGCCAGCAGCTCTAGGACTGGAAACACCATATATTTT	CASSSRTGNTIYF
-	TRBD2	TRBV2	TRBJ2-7	TGTGCCAGCAGTAGCGGGGGTTTCAATTACGAGCAGTACTTC	CASSSGGFNYEQYF
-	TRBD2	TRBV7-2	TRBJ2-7	TGTGCCAGCAGCCCCCGACGTAGCGGGGGATTGGGCGAGCAGTACTTC	CASSPRRSGGLGEQYF
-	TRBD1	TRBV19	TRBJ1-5	TGTGCCAGTAGTAACCATCCCGGGACAGTTAATAGCAATCAGCCCCAGCATTTT	CASSNHPGTVNSNQPQHF
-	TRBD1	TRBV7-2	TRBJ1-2	TGTGCCAGCAGCTTAGTGGGGACAGGGGGTCTTTATGGCTACACCTTC	CASSLVGTGGLYGYTF
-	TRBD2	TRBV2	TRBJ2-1	TGTGCCAGTTGCCCTAGCGGTACCTACAATGAGCAGTTCTTC	CASCPSGTYNEQFF
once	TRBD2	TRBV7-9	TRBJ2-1	TGTGCCAGCAGCTTTAGGACTAGCGGTCCGGATGAGCAGTTCTTC	CASSFRTSGPDEQFF
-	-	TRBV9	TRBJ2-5	TGTGCCAGCAGCGTAGGAGGGCATAGCGAAGAGACCCAGTACTTC	CASSVGGHSEETQYF
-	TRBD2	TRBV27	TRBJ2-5	TGTGCCAGCAGTTTACGGCGGGGGGGCGATGAGACCCAGTACTTC	CASSLRRGGDETQYF
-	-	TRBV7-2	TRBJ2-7	TGTGCCAGCAGCCTGGGTGGGACGGAGATCTACGAGCAGTACTTC	CASSLGGTEIYEQYF
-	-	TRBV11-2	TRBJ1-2	TGTGCCAGCAGCTTCGATGGGGGGGAGGGTAGCTATGGCTACACCTTC	CASSFDGGEGSYGYTF
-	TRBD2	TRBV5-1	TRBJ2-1	TGCGCCAGCAGCTTGGGTGGGACTAGCGGGAGAGGGGGCAATGAGCAGTTCTTC	CASSLGGTSGRGGNEQFF
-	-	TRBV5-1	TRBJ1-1	TGCGCCAGCAGCAGAAGACCAGGGCTGGGTACTGAAGCTTTCTTT	CASSRRPGLGTEAFF
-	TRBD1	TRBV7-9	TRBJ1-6	TGTGCCAGCAGCCACGGGACAGAGAGCTCCTATAATTCACCCCTCCACTTT	CASSHGTESSYNSPLHF
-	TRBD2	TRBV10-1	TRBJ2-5	TGCGCCAGCAGTGAGACCGGGAGGGAGAGACAAGAGACCCAGTACTTC	CASSETGRERQETQYF
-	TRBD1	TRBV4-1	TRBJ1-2	TGCGCCAGCAGCCAAGCTCCGGGACAGGGCTATGGCTACACCTTC	CASSQAPGQGYGYTF